A single sample gave rise to the 2 T cell receptor beta chains below, sequenced in a study of shared clonotypes between healthy human individuals. Profiling relied on immunoSEQ multiplex PCR, and the TCRdb table lists in-frame clones only, not all of them. Of approximately 740,000 clones listed, under 80% are singletons. The sample consisted of memory CD4+ T cells sorted from blood. The sample's subset: CD45RA-negative fraction. These receptors all stem from a woman between 25 and 40 years old in good health.

V and J are TRBV7-8 and TRBJ1-1, with a weak D call TRBD1 (6 bases). CDR3 length equals 16 residues. CDR1 and CDR2 from the germline V gene are SGHVS and FQNEAQ. V was pared by 5 bases and J by 0 bases, with 16 bases between. The CDR3: CASSPRGGGLNTEAFF. The CDR3 coding sequence is TGTGCCAGCAGCCCCCGGGGCGGGGGCCTGAACACTGAAGCTTTCTTT.

Remarks on this clone: This sample also contains other DNA sequences that code for the same CDR3. This rearrangement joins TRBV5-4 to TRBJ2-7; no reliable D call. The CDR3 spans 15 residues. The V end lost 0 bases, the J end lost 0 bases, and 10 bases lay between the germline ends. CDR1 SGHNT and CDR2 YYREEE come from the germline V gene (reference sequence). The CDR3 DNA reads as TGTGCCAGCAGCTTGGAAGCTGGTAGCTCCTACGAGCAGTACTTC. Translating it yields CASSLEAGSSYEQYF.